Listed here are 21 T cell receptor beta chains from one sample, sequenced in a study of cytotoxic CD8 clonotypes in ibrutinib-treated CLL. This table comes from immunoSEQ multiplex PCR, and its TCRdb copy is limited to in-frame clones, with some not included. The table has about 18,000 clones, 80% to 85% seen once; the top ten hold 15% to 20%. Specimen: PBMCs, collected before ibrutinib treatment. Receptors were obtained from a human donor with chronic lymphocytic leukemia.

The V and J genes are TRBV13 and TRBJ1-3; 8 positions match TRBD1. The CDR3 covers 15 residues. The V gene's germline CDR1 is PRHDT and CDR2 FYEKMQ (reference sequence). The V and J ends lost 5 bases and 2 bases, in that order; junction bases with no gene match: 5. The CDR3 DNA sequence: TGTGCCAGCAGCCTGGACAGGGCCACTGGAAACACCATATATTTT. It codes for CASSLDRATGNTIYF. Full variable domain (missing parts from reference TRBV13 and TRBJ1-3): AAGVIQSPRHLIKEKRETATLKCYPIPRHDTVYWYQQGPGQDPQFLISFYEKMQSDKGSIPDRFSAQQFSDYHSELNMSSLELGDSALYFCASSLDRATGNTIYFGEGSWLTVV.

This chain links TRBV11-2 with TRBJ2-7, with 7 bases matching TRBD1. CDR3 length equals 12 residues. V dropped 4 bases and J dropped 6; count of bases not matched to a gene: 3. Germline V CDR1 and CDR2: SGHAT, FQNNGV. CDR3 protein: CASSSTGAEQYF. The CDR3 DNA is TGTGCCAGCAGCTCAACAGGGGCCGAGCAGTACTTC.

Only a few counts were recorded for this clone. The V and J genes are TRBV27 and TRBJ2-2, with 7 nucleotides matching TRBD2. CDR1 and CDR2 (germline): MNHEY, SMNVEV (reference sequence). The CDR3 is 14 residues long. V shed 10 bases and J 0 bases; nucleotides not matched to a gene: 5. The CDR3 DNA reads as TGTGCCACCCTCAGCGGGGCGAACACCGGGGAGCTGTTTTTT. Protein product: CATLSGANTGELFF.

The chain employs TRBV6-6 and TRBJ2-7; 10 bases align to TRBD2. The germline gives CDR1 MNHNY, CDR2 SVGAGI (reference sequence). The CDR3 length is 14 residues. The V and J ends lost 9 bases and 3 bases, in that order; junction bases with no gene match: 8. The CDR3 coding sequence is TGTGCCAGTACTCCTAGCGGGGGACACTACGAGCAGTACTTC. It codes for CASTPSGGHYEQYF.

V gene TRBV5-1 combines with J gene TRBJ1-4; 7 bases agree with TRBD1. This CDR3 spans 15 amino acids. The V and J ends lost 4 bases and 3 bases, in that order; junction bases with no gene match: 6. CDR1 and CDR2 (germline): SGHRS, YFSETQ. The CDR3 DNA follows: TGCGCCAGCAGCGCCACAGGGGCCCCTAATGAAAAACTGTTTTTT. It encodes CASSATGAPNEKLFF.

This clone has only a few counts. The V and J genes are TRBV2 and TRBJ1-1; D is unclear. CDR3 length equals 13 residues. Per the germline V gene, CDR1 is SNHLY and CDR2 is FYNNEI. V was pared by 4 bases and J by 4 bases, with 10 bases between. CDR3: CASSVAEVTEAFF. Written as DNA, the CDR3 is TGTGCCAGCAGTGTGGCGGAAGTCACTGAAGCTTTCTTT. The whole variable domain, filled in from reference TRBV2 and TRBJ1-1, reads EPEVTQTPSHQVTQMGQEVILRCVPISNHLYFYWYRQILGQKVEFLVSFYNNEISEKSEIFDDQFSVERPDGSNFTLKIRSTKLEDSAMYFCASSVAEVTEAFFGQGTRLTVV.

This sequence joins TRBV10-3 and TRBJ2-3; perhaps TRBD1 as D (6 bases). There are 14 residues in the CDR3. Trimming cost V 3 bases and J 3 bases, with 10 bases left between them. CDR1 is ENHRY and CDR2 is SYGVKD in the germline V gene. CDR3 nucleotide sequence: TGTGCCATCAGTGAAACAGGGAAGACAGATACGCAGTATTTT. This translates into CAISETGKTDTQYF.

This sequence joins TRBV7-8 and TRBJ1-1, with D hard to call. The CDR3 contains 16 residues. V dropped 5 bases and J dropped 0 bases, with 16 bases sitting between them. Germline V gives CDR1 SGHVS, CDR2 FQNEAQ. The CDR3 bases are TGTGCCAGCAGCCTGTTTGAAATCGGACTGAACACTGAAGCTTTCTTT. Translation: CASSLFEIGLNTEAFF.

J is TRBJ2-7 and V is TRBV7-9; 8 bases map to TRBD1. CDR1 SEHNR and CDR2 FQNEAQ come from the germline V gene (reference sequence). The CDR3 contains 15 residues. J gave up 0 bases and V 4 bases, and 5 bases lay outside the gene matches. The chain's CDR3 is CASSSRDRSSYEQYF. For the CDR3, the DNA is TGTGCCAGCAGCTCCCGGGACAGGAGCTCCTACGAGCAGTACTTC.

J is TRBJ1-5 and V is TRBV27; 10 nucleotides agree with TRBD1. This CDR3 is built from 19 residues. The germline CDR1 and CDR2 sequences are MNHEY and SMNVEV (reference sequence). V lost 5 bases and J lost 0; bases outside the gene matches: 13. The CDR3 region is CASSDAGTGDSYSNQPQHF. CDR3 coding DNA: TGTGCCAGCAGTGATGCCGGGACAGGGGACTCATATAGCAATCAGCCCCAGCATTTT.

The chain is built from TRBV7-6 and TRBJ2-5; D remains unclear. The V gene lost 5 bases and the J gene lost 4 bases, with 11 bases spanning the gap. Germline CDR1 is SGHVS and CDR2 is FNYEAQ. The CDR3 loop spans 13 amino acids. The CDR3 nucleotides are TGTGCCAGCAGCCCGGTCCTCGCAGAGACCCAGTACTTC. It specifies CASSPVLAETQYF.

V is TRBV19 and J is TRBJ2-7, with D possibly matching TRBD2 (6 bases). V was trimmed by 0 bases and J by 0 bases, leaving 9 bases between them. The CDR3 spans 15 residues. Germline lookup yields CDR1 LNHDA and CDR2 SQIVND (reference sequence). The CDR3, as DNA: TGTGCCAGTAGTATAGAAGGGACTCACTCCTACGAGCAGTACTTC. Its translation is CASSIEGTHSYEQYF.

The chain is built from TRBV7-9 and TRBJ2-3; maybe TRBD1 (6 bases). The ends were cut back, 7 bases at V and 5 bases at J, with 13 bases in the middle. The CDR3 spans 13 residues. Germline CDR1 and CDR2: SEHNR and FQNEAQ (reference sequence). CDR3 protein: CASNRQVEDTQYF. CDR3 DNA: TGTGCCAGCAATCGACAGGTTGAAGATACGCAGTATTTT.

This sequence joins TRBV19 and TRBJ2-3; possibly TRBD2 for D (5 bases). This CDR3 has 15 amino acids. Germline CDR1 is LNHDA and CDR2 is SQIVND (reference sequence). V gave up 7 bases and J gave up 0 bases, with 14 bases separating them. The CDR3 sequence is CASMEERSSTDTQYF. CDR3 DNA: TGTGCCAGTATGGAGGAGCGATCTAGCACAGATACGCAGTATTTT.

This rearrangement joins TRBV2 to TRBJ2-2; possibly TRBD2 for D (6 bases). The V end lost 4 bases, the J end lost 0 bases, and 9 bases lay between the germline ends. Germline-derived CDR1 and CDR2 are SNHLY and FYNNEI. The CDR3 loop spans 15 amino acids. The CDR3 is CASSVEGANTGELFF. The CDR3 bases are TGTGCCAGCAGTGTGGAGGGCGCGAACACCGGGGAGCTGTTTTTT. Combining the CDR3 with reference TRBV2 and TRBJ2-2 gives the whole variable domain EPEVTQTPSHQVTQMGQEVILRCVPISNHLYFYWYRQILGQKVEFLVSFYNNEISEKSEIFDDQFSVERPDGSNFTLKIRSTKLEDSAMYFCASSVEGANTGELFFGEGSRLTVL.

V usage is TRBV11-2 and J usage is TRBJ2-2; possible D gene TRBD2, 7 bases. Trimming took 3 bases from V and 2 from J, leaving 10 bases between them. The germline V gene has CDR1 SGHAT and CDR2 FQNNGV. This CDR3 has 15 amino acids. CDR3: CASSFGGGNTGELFF. In DNA form, the CDR3 reads TGTGCCAGCAGCTTCGGCGGGGGCAACACCGGGGAGCTGTTTTTT.

The DNA for the CDR3 is TGCGCCAGCAGCTTAACTAGCGGGAGCCGACAAGAGACCCAGTACTTC. Protein sequence: CASSLTSGSRQETQYF. The chain recombines TRBV5-1 with TRBJ2-5, with 11 nucleotides matching TRBD2. Trimming cost V 2 bases and J 2 bases; bases outside gene matches: 5. The germline gives CDR1 SGHRS, CDR2 YFSETQ. CDR3 length: 16 residues.

V is TRBV19 and J is TRBJ2-2; D is perhaps TRBD1 (6 bases). Germline V gene data show CDR1 as LNHDA and CDR2 as SQIVND (reference sequence). V lost 7 bases and J lost 0, with 9 bases in between. This CDR3 is 14 amino acids long. CDR3 residues: CASTRGTNTGELFF. CDR3 in DNA: TGTGCCAGTACCAGGGGAACGAACACCGGGGAGCTGTTTTTT.

This rearrangement joins TRBV30 to TRBJ2-2; 10 bases map to TRBD1. The CDR3 has 14 amino acids. V lost 4 bases, J lost 4 bases, and 3 bases stayed unmatched. Germline V CDR1 and CDR2: GTSNPN, SVGIG (reference sequence). In nucleotides, the CDR3 is TGTGCCTGGACCGGGACAGGGGTCACCGGGGAGCTGTTTTTT. Translating it yields CAWTGTGVTGELFF.

This chain uses TRBV6-6 with TRBJ2-1; tentatively, D is TRBD1 (5 bases). V shed 9 bases and J shed 0 bases, with 15 bases lying between them. The germline CDR1 and CDR2 sequences are MNHNY and SVGAGI (reference sequence). CDR3 length equals 15 residues. The CDR3 nucleotides read TGTGCCAGTTCAGGGCCCCTTAGCTCCTACAATGAGCAGTTCTTC. It translates to CASSGPLSSYNEQFF.

The rearrangement joins TRBV5-1 to TRBJ1-1, with 8 nucleotides matching TRBD1. CDR3 length: 16 residues. V was pared by 4 bases and J by 3 bases, with 11 bases of the junction left unmatched. Germline assignment: CDR1 SGHRS and CDR2 YFSETQ. This CDR3 is CASSPDRGPADTEAFF. The CDR3 DNA reads as TGCGCCAGCAGCCCAGACAGGGGCCCGGCGGACACTGAAGCTTTCTTT.